The present T cell receptor (beta chain) was sequenced within a study of CD8+CD57+ T cells in acquired aplastic anemia. TCR beta VDJ and CDR3 profiles were obtained from a genomic DNA template. TCRdb re-called the reads with MiXCR, one entry per CDR3 protein. The sample holds around 430,000 distinct CDR3 sequences, roughly a third seen once. V shed 5 bases and J shed 10 bases, with 12 bases lying between them. Looked up from germline, CDR1 is SEHNR and CDR2 is FQNEAQ (reference sequence). The CDR3 is 12 residues long. Sequencing involved patients with CD8+CD57+ cell expansion previously shown by flow cytometry.

Source material: sorted CD4+, CD8+, or CD8+CD57+ T cells (not recorded which) from PBMCs. The chain employs TRBV7-9 and TRBJ2-1, with D tentatively TRBD1 (5 bases). The TCR originated in a human donor with aplastic anemia. In DNA form, the CDR3 reads TGTGCCAGCAGCCGGACCACAGGAGAGCAGTTCTTC. The encoded protein is CASSRTTGEQFF. Full variable domain (remainder filled in from reference TRBV7-9 and TRBJ2-1): DTGVSQNPRHKITKRGQNVTFRCDPISEHNRLYWYRQTLGQGPEFLTYFQNEAQLEKSRLLSDRFSAERPKGSFSTLEIQRTEQGDSAMYLCASSRTTGEQFFGPGTRLTVL.